The clone carrying this T cell receptor beta chain is labeled as medium-sized. The record originates from a study of blood T cell repertoires in COVID-19. In the study overall: The United States, Italy and Spain supplied acute and convalescent COVID-19 samples.

Original processing notes: Estimated nucleated cell counts came from reference gene primer amplification. TCRdb's copy holds only in-frame clones and misses some; the assay was immunoSEQ multiplex PCR. D and trimming come from the DNA, and the V and J calls and clone size come from that table. The repertoire consists of 70,000 to 100,000 clones, with about 88% occurring once and the leading ten covering around 3%. Source material: peripheral blood. This receptor was identified in a woman older than 75 with acute or convalescent COVID-19.

CDR3 sequence: CASKPPGANEQFF. The DNA of the CDR3 is TGTGCCAGCAAGCCCCCAGGGGCCAATGAGCAGTTCTTC. The V call is TRBV2, the J call TRBJ2-1, with TRBD1 as a possible D gene (6 bases). Deletions cut 7 bases from V and 6 bases from J, with 13 bases between. CDR3 size: 13 residues. CDR1 is SNHLY and CDR2 is FYNNEI in the germline V gene.